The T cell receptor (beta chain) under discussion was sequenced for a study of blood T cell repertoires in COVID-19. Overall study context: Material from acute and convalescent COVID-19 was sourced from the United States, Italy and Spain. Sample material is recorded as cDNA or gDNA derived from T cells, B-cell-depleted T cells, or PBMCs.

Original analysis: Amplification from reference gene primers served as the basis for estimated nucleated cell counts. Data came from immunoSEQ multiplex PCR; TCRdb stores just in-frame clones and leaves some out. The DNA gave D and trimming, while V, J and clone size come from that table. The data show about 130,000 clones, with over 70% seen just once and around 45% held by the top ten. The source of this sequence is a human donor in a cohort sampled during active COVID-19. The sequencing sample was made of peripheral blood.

The CDR3 protein is CASSGSGGTTDTQYF. The CDR3 coding sequence is TGCGCCAGCAGCGGTAGCGGGGGTACGACAGATACGCAGTATTTT. This sequence joins TRBV5-1 and TRBJ2-3; 9 bases map to TRBD2. V dropped 4 bases and J dropped 3; count of bases not matched to a gene: 6. This CDR3 has 15 residues. Germline V CDR1 and CDR2: SGHRS, YFSETQ.